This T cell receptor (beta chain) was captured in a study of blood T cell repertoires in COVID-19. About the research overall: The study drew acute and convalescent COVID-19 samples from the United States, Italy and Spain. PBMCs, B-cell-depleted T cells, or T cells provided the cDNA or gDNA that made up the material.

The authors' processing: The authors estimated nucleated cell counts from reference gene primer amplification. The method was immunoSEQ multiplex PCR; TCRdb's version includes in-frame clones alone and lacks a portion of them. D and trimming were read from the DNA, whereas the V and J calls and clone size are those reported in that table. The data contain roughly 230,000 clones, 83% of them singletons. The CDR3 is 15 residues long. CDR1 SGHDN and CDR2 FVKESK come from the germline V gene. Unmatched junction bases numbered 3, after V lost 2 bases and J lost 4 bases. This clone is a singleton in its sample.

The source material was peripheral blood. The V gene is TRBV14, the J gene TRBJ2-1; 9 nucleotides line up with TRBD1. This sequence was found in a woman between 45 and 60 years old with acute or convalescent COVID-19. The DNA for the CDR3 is TGTGCCAGCAGCCAATTACAGGGGGCATACAATGAGCAGTTCTTC. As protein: CASSQLQGAYNEQFF.